The 3 T cell receptor beta chains below come from one sample, sequenced in a study of vaccination and CD4 T cells after COVID-19. Researchers used the Oncomine TCR Beta short-read assay to sequence DNA from cultured CD4+ T cells. TCRdb re-analysed the PCR reads in MiXCR, keeping a single row per CDR3 protein. The table records 8,500 to 10,000 distinct CDR3 sequences, approximately 40% of them present only once. As for treatment: approximately nine-day PBMC culture with coronavirus spike peptide pools or control peptides (ViraFEST assay). These receptors have no known antigen. The sequenced sample consisted of CD4+ T cells from blood, cultured in vitro. These receptors were obtained from a human donor who had recovered from COVID-19.

The J gene is TRBJ1-2, the V gene TRBV20-1, with 8 bases that match TRBD1. CDR1 and CDR2 (germline): DFQATT, SNEGSKA (reference sequence). The CDR3 consists of 14 residues. The V gene end was trimmed by 6 bases and the J gene end by 5 bases; junction bases not matched to a gene: 11. The CDR3 nucleotides read TGCAGTGCAGCAGGGGGCGCGATGGATTATGGCTACACCTTC. Translating it yields CSAAGGAMDYGYTF.

This clonotype appeared a few times. This chain joins TRBV5-1 and TRBJ2-3; D is possibly TRBD1 (5 bases). The germline gives CDR1 SGHRS, CDR2 YFSETQ. V lost 4 bases and J 2 bases, leaving 14 bases between the germline ends. CDR3 length: 15 amino acids. The CDR3 here is CASSPVSGATDTQYF. The CDR3, as DNA: TGCGCCAGCAGCCCCGTGTCTGGGGCCACAGATACGCAGTATTTT.

This clonotype was counted a few times. Written as DNA, the CDR3 is TGTGCCAGCAGCTTATTCCGTCGCGGGAAGGAAAACACCGGGGAGCTGTTTTTT. It translates to CASSLFRRGKENTGELFF. The chain links TRBV7-8 to TRBJ2-2; D is possibly TRBD2 (6 bases). The CDR3 totals 18 residues. The V and J ends lost 2 bases and 2 bases respectively, with 18 bases between them. The germline V gene encodes CDR1 SGHVS and CDR2 FQNEAQ.